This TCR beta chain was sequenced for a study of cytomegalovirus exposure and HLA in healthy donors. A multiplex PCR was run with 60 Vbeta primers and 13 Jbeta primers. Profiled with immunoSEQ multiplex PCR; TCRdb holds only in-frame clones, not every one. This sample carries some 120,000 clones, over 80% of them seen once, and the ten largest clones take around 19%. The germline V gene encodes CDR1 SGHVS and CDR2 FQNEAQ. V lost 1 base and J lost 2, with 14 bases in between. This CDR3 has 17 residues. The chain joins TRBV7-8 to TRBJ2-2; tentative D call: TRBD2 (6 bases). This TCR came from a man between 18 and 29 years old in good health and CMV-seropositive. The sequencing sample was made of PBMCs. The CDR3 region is CASSLGPSGLNTGELFF. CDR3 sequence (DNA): TGTGCCAGCAGCTTAGGACCCAGCGGGCTTAACACCGGGGAGCTGTTTTTT.